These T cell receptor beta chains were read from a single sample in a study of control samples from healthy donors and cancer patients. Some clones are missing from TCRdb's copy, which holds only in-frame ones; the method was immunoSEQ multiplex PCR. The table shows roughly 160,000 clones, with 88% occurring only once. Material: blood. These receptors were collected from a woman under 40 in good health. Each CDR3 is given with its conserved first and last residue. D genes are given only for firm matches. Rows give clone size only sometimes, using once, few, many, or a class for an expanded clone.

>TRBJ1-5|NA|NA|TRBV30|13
TGTGCCTGGAACTACGGTTTCAATCAGCCCCAGCATTTT
CAWNYGFNQPQHF
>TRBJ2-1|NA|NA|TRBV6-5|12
TGTGCCAGCAGCCAAGGACCGACGGAGCAGTTCTTC
CASSQGPTEQFF
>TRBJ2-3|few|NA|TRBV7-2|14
TGTGCCAGCAGCTTGGTGTACCCCACAGATACGCAGTATTTT
CASSLVYPTDTQYF
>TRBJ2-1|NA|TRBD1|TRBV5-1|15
TGCGCCAGCAGCTTCTGGGACAGCTCCTACAATGAGCAGTTCTTC
CASSFWDSSYNEQFF
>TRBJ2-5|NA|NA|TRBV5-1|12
TGCGCCAGCAGCTTGGGACAAGAGACCCAGTACTTC
CASSLGQETQYF
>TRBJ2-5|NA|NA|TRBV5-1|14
TGCGCCAGCAGCTTAGGAGCGGATGAGGAGACCCAGTACTTC
CASSLGADEETQYF
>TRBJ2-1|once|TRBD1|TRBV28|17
TGTGCCAGCAGTTTAGAAACAGGGGGTGTCTCCTACAATGAGCAGTTCTTC
CASSLETGGVSYNEQFF
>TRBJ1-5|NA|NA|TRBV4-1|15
TGCGCCAGCAGTCGCGGGTGGGGGGAGAATCAGCCCCAGCATTTT
CASSRGWGENQPQHF
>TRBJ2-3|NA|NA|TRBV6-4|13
TGTGCCAGCAGTGAACGGACTGGCGATACGCAGTATTTT
CASSERTGDTQYF
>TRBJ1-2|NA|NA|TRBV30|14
TGTGCCTGGACCCGGGGTGGAAGGCCGAATGGCTACACCTTC
CAWTRGGRPNGYTF
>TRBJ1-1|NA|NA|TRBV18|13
TGTGCCAGCTCACCGCCGGCTATGACTGAAGCTTTCTTT
CASSPPAMTEAFF
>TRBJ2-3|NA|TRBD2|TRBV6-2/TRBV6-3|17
TGTGCCCGCAGTTACGGGGGACTAGCGGGGGGGGTTGATACGCAGTATTTT
CARSYGGLAGGVDTQYF
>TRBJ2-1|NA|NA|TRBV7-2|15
TGTGCCAGCACCCTCTCTTTAGGGGGGTACAATGAGCAGTTCTTC
CASTLSLGGYNEQFF
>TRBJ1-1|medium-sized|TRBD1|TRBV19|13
TGTGCCACTCAACAGGGGGCGAACACTGAAGCTTTCTTT
CATQQGANTEAFF
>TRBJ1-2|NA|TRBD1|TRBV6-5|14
TGTGCCAGCAGAACGCCGGGACAGGGTCGTGGCTACACCTTC
CASRTPGQGRGYTF
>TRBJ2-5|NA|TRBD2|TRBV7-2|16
TGTGCCAGCAGCGGCACTAGCGGGGGGCCTCAGGAGACCCAGTACTTC
CASSGTSGGPQETQYF
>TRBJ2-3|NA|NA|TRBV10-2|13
TGCGCCAGCAAGAGAGGGAGGACAGATACGCAGTATTTT
CASKRGRTDTQYF
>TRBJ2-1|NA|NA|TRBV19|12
TGTGCCAGTAGTATGGAGGGGGGGGAGCAGTTCTTC
CASSMEGGEQFF
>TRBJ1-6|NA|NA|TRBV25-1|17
TGTGCCAGCAGTGAATACCCCTGGCGGTCTGCGGATTCACCCCTCCACTTT
CASSEYPWRSADSPLHF
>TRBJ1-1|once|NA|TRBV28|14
TGTGCCAGCACTGGACAGCCCCCGAACACTGAAGCTTTCTTT
CASTGQPPNTEAFF
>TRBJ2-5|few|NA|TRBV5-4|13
TGTGCCAGCAGCTCGAAGGACCGGGAGACCCAGTACTTC
CASSSKDRETQYF
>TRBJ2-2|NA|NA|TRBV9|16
TGTGCCAGCAGCGGAGGGGACACGCTGAACACCGGGGAGCTGTTTTTT
CASSGGDTLNTGELFF
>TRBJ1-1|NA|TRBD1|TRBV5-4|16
TGTGCCAGCAGCTCTAGACGTCAAGGGGGCTACGCTGAAGCTTTCTTT
CASSSRRQGGYAEAFF
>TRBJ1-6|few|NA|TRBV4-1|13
TGCGCCAGCAGCCAAGATAGGTTTTCACCCCTCCACTTT
CASSQDRFSPLHF
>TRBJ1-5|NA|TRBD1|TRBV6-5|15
TGTGCCAGCAGGACGACAGGGAGAGGCAATCAGCCCCAGCATTTT
CASRTTGRGNQPQHF
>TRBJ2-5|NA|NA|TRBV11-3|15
TGTGCCAGCAGCTTAAGACAGACAGACCAAGAGACCCAGTACTTC
CASSLRQTDQETQYF
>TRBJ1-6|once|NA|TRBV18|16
TGTGCCAGCTCACCACCCGGGACTGGACCACATTCACCCCTCCACTTT
CASSPPGTGPHSPLHF
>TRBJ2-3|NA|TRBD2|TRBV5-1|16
TGCGCCAGCAGCTTAAGCGGGAGCCTATACACAGATACGCAGTATTTT
CASSLSGSLYTDTQYF
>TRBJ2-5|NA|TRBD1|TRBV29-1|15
TGCAGCGTTGAAGTTGGACAGGGGGTTCTTGAGACCCAGTACTTC
CSVEVGQGVLETQYF
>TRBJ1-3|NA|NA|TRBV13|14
TGTGCCAGCAGCTTAGGCCAGGCGGGAAACACCATATATTTT
CASSLGQAGNTIYF
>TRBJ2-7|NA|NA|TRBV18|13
TGTGCCAGCTCACCCTCACCTCTCCTCGAGCAGTACTTC
CASSPSPLLEQYF
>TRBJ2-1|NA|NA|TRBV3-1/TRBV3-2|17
TGTGCCAGCAGCCCCAGACTAGGCGAGGGACCCCACAATGAGCAGTTCTTC
CASSPRLGEGPHNEQFF
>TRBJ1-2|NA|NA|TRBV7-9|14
TGTGCCAGCAGCTCGTCAAGAGCTAACTATGGCTACACCTTC
CASSSSRANYGYTF
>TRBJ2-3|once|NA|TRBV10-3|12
TGTGCCATCAGCCCCAATCCAGATACGCAGTATTTT
CAISPNPDTQYF
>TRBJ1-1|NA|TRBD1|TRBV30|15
TGTGCCTGGAGTAGCCGCGGGACAGCAAACACTGAAGCTTTCTTT
CAWSSRGTANTEAFF
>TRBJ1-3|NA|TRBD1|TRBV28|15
TGTGCCAGCAGTTTCGATAGGGGGCTTGGAAACACCATATATTTT
CASSFDRGLGNTIYF
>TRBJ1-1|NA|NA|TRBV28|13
TGTGCCAGCAGGGGTGGGGATGGTACTGAAGCTTTCTTT
CASRGGDGTEAFF
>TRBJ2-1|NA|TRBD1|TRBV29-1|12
TGCAGCGTTGCCCCAGGGGGCGGTGAGCAGTTCTTC
CSVAPGGGEQFF
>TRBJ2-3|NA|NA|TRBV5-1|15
TGCGCCAGCAGCTTGTTACGAGCGGGCACAGATACGCAGTATTTT
CASSLLRAGTDTQYF
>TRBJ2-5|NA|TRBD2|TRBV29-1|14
TGCAGCGTTCATTTCCCGGGGGGGCCCGAGACCCAGTACTTC
CSVHFPGGPETQYF
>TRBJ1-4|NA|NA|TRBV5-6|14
TGTGCCAGCGGGAAGGGGTATGAGTATGAAAAACTGTTTTTT
CASGKGYEYEKLFF
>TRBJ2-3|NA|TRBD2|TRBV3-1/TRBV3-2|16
TGTGCCAGCAGCCAAAATAGCGGGGGGAAAAGTGAGACGCAGTATTTT
CASSQNSGGKSETQYF
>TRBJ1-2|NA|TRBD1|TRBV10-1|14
TGCGCCAGCAGAAGACAGGGGGGAAGCTATGGCTACACCTTC
CASRRQGGSYGYTF